This passage covers 11 T cell receptor beta chains from one sample sequenced in a study of T cell responses to AZD1222 COVID-19 vaccine. TCRdb's copy holds only in-frame clones and misses some; the assay was immunoSEQ multiplex PCR. The data contain some 60,000 clones, 70% to 80% of them singletons. The sequenced sample was peripheral blood, obtained 28 days after the second AZD1222 dose. The origin of the receptors is an adult who received the AZD1222 COVID-19 vaccine.

The genes are TRBV30 and TRBJ1-2; D uncertain. This CDR3 contains 13 residues. V shed 5 bases and J shed 4 bases, with 14 bases lying between them. CDR1 GTSNPN and CDR2 SVGIG come from the germline V gene (reference sequence). The CDR3 spells CAWRQEASYGYTF. CDR3 coding DNA: TGTGCCTGGCGTCAGGAAGCCTCCTATGGCTACACCTTC.

V gene TRBV2 combines with J gene TRBJ1-1; D remains ambiguous. Per germline, CDR1 SNHLY and CDR2 FYNNEI. The CDR3 spans 13 residues. Trimming shortened V by 1 base and J by 7 bases, and 10 bases separated the two germline ends. The CDR3 spells CASSEVRESEAFF. The CDR3 DNA reads as TGTGCCAGCAGTGAAGTTCGGGAGAGTGAAGCTTTCTTT.

This clone has just a few counts. The chain links TRBV12-3 or TRBV12-4 to TRBJ1-2, with D perhaps matching TRBD1 (5 bases). Deletions cut 6 bases from V and 4 bases from J, with 12 bases between. The CDR3 contains 13 residues. CDR3 DNA: TGTGCCAGCAGCCTTTCGACAGCCTATGGCTACACCTTC. Amino acids: CASSLSTAYGYTF.

The chain links TRBV3-1 (or the pseudogene TRBV3-2) to TRBJ2-1, with TRBD2 identical over 15 bases. The ends lost 4 bases at V and 9 bases at J; junction bases unmatched: 7. CDR3 length: 16 residues. The germline gives CDR1 LGHDT, CDR2 YNNKEL (reference sequence). The CDR3 sequence: CASSRVRTSGGGEQFF. CDR3 nucleotide sequence: TGTGCCAGCAGCCGCGTAAGGACTAGCGGGGGGGGTGAGCAGTTCTTC.

This clone was counted a few times. The chain carries TRBV2 and TRBJ1-6; tentatively, D is TRBD1 (6 bases). There are 15 residues in the CDR3. Germline V lookup: CDR1 SNHLY, CDR2 FYNNEI. Trimming removed 3 bases at V and 7 bases at J, with 13 bases between. CDR3 loop: CASSDLGTLNSPLHF. In DNA, the CDR3 is TGTGCCAGCAGTGACTTGGGGACACTAAATTCACCCCTCCACTTT.

The chain links TRBV10-1 to TRBJ2-3; 8 bases fit TRBD2. CDR3 length: 15 amino acids. The J segment lost 5 bases and the V segment lost 3 bases, leaving 7 bases of the junction unmatched. In germline, CDR1 is WNHNN, CDR2 SYGVQD (reference sequence). CDR3 bases: TGCGCCAGCAGTGAAGGTAGCGGGGTCTTAGATACGCAGTATTTT. This encodes CASSEGSGVLDTQYF.

This chain links TRBV28 with TRBJ1-5, with a possible D match to TRBD1 (5 bases). Trimming left V 5 bases short and J 7 bases short, with 9 bases between. This CDR3 region has 12 residues. Looked up from germline, CDR1 is MDHEN and CDR2 is SYDVKM. In DNA, the CDR3 is TGTGCCAGCAGTATTAGGGGACAGCCCCAGCATTTT. The encoded protein is CASSIRGQPQHF.

The CDR3: CASSLLVFDRGADTQYF. Here the CDR3 DNA reads TGTGCCAGCAGCCTCCTCGTATTCGACCGGGGGGCAGATACGCAGTATTTT. J is TRBJ2-3 and V is TRBV4-2, with 7 positions matching TRBD2. The germline CDR1 and CDR2 sequences are LGHNA and YNFKEQ. V lost 4 bases and J lost 4; bases outside the gene matches: 14. The CDR3 loop spans 17 amino acids.

The chain is built from TRBV18 and TRBJ1-5; 9 positions match TRBD1. CDR3 length: 18 amino acids. The germline gives CDR1 KGHSH, CDR2 LQKENI. Losses at the gene ends were 4 bases for V and 3 bases for J; bases not matched to a gene: 13. CDR3 loop: CASSLQPGQGTPNQPQHF. CDR3 sequence (DNA): TGTGCCAGCTCACTACAACCGGGACAGGGTACCCCCAATCAGCCCCAGCATTTT.

This clone has more than one count but fewer than ten. J is TRBJ1-1 and V is TRBV11-2; TRBD1 matches 9 bases. The V gene's germline CDR1 is SGHAT and CDR2 FQNNGV. Trimming took 6 bases from V and 5 from J; bases not matched to a gene: 1. This CDR3 comprises 12 residues. The CDR3 loop reads CASRTGGTEAFF. The CDR3 region has the DNA TGTGCCAGCAGGACAGGGGGAACTGAAGCTTTCTTT.

The rearrangement joins TRBV25-1 to TRBJ2-5; D may be TRBD1 or TRBD2 (6 bases each). V was shortened by 4 bases and J by 5 bases, with 14 bases between the two germline ends. There are 14 residues in the CDR3. Germline V lookup: CDR1 MGHDK, CDR2 SYGVNS. The DNA for the CDR3 is TGTGCCAGCAGTGCCCCCTGGGGGGCGGAGACCCAGTACTTC. As protein: CASSAPWGAETQYF.